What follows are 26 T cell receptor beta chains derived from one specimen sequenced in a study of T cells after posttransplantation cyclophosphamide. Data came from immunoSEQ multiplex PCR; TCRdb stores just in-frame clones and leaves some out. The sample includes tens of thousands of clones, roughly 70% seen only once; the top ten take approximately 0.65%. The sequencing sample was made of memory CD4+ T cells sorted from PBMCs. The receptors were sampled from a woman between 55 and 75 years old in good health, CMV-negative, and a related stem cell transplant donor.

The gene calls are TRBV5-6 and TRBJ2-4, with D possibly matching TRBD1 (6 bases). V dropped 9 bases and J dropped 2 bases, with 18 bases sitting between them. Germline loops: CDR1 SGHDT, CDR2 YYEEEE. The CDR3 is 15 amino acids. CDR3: CAKGVGPGTKNIQYF. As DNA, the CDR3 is TGTGCCAAGGGGGTGGGGCCGGGGACCAAAAACATTCAGTACTTC.

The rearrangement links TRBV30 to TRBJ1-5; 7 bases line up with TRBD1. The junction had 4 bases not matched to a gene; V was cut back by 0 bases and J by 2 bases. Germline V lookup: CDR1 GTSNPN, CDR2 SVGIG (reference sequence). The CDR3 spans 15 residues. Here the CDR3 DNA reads TGTGCCTGGAGTGTAGGAACAGGGGGCAATCAGCCCCAGCATTTT. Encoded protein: CAWSVGTGGNQPQHF.

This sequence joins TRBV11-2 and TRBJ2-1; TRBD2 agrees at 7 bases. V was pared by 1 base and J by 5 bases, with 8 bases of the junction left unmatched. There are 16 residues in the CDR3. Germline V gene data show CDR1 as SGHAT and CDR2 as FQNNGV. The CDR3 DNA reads TGTGCCAGCAGCTTAGGAGGCGGGAGAAGGAACAATGAGCAGTTCTTC. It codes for CASSLGGGRRNNEQFF.

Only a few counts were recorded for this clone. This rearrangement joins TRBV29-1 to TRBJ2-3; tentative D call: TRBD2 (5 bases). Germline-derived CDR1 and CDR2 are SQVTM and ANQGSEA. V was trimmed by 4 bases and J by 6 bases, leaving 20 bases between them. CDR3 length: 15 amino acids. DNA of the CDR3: TGCAGCGTTGGGCGGGCCTCGACTTCCGGGGATACGCAGTATTTT. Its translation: CSVGRASTSGDTQYF.

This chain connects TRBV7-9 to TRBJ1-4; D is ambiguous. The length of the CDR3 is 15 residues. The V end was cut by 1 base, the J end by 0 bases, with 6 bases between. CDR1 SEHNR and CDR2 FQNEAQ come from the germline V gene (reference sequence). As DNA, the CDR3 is TGTGCCAGCAGCTTAGGTACAGCAACTAATGAAAAACTGTTTTTT. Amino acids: CASSLGTATNEKLFF.

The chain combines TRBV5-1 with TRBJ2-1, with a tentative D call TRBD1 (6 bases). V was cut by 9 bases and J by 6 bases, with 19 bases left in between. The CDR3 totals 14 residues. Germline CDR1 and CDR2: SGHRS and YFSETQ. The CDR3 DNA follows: TGCGCCACCCATCCGGGACACGGGCTCAATGAGCAGTTCTTC. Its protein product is CATHPGHGLNEQFF.

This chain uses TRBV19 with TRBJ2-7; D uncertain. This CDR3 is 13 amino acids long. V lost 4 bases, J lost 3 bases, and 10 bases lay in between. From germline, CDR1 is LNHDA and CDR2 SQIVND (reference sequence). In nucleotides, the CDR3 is TGTGCCAGTAGTAAAAGCCTACTCTACGAGCAGTACTTC. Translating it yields CASSKSLLYEQYF.

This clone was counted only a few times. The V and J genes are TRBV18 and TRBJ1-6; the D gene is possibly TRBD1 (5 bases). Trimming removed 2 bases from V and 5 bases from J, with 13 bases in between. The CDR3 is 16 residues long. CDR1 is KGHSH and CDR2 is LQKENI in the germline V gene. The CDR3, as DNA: TGTGCCAGCTCACCAAACGGGGGTTTTAATAATTCACCCCTCCACTTT. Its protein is CASSPNGGFNNSPLHF. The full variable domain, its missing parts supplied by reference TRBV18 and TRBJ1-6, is NAGVMQNPRHLVRRRGQEARLRCSPMKGHSHVYWYRQLPEEGLKFMVYLQKENIIDESGMPKERFSAEFPKEGPSILRIQQVVRGDSAAYFCASSPNGGFNNSPLHFGNGTRLTVT.

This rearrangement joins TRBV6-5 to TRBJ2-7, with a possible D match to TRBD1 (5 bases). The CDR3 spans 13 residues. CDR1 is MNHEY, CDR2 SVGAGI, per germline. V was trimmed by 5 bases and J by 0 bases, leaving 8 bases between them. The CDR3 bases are TGTGCCAGCAGTGAAAGGGGCTCCTACGAGCAGTACTTC. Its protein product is CASSERGSYEQYF.

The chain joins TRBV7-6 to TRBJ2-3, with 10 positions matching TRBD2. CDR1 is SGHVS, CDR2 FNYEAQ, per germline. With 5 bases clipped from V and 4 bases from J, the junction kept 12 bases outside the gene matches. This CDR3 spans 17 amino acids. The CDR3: CASSLTLSGGAADTQYF. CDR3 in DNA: TGTGCCAGCAGCCTAACCCTCAGCGGGGGGGCCGCAGATACGCAGTATTTT.

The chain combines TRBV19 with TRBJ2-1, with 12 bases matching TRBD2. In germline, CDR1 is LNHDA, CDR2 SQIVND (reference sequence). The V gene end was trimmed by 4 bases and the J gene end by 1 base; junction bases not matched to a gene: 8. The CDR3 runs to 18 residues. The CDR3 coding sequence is TGTGCCAGTAGTACCCGGTGGCTAGCGGGAGGGTCCTACAATGAGCAGTTCTTC. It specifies CASSTRWLAGGSYNEQFF.

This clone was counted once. The CDR3 region has the DNA TGTGCCAGTAGTATAGATCGGTCCTTCAATCAGCCCCAGCATTTT. Its protein product is CASSIDRSFNQPQHF. V usage is TRBV19 and J usage is TRBJ1-5; D is uncertain. V shed 0 bases and J shed 3 bases, with 9 bases lying between them. The CDR3 is made up of 15 amino acids. Germline V gives CDR1 LNHDA, CDR2 SQIVND (reference sequence).

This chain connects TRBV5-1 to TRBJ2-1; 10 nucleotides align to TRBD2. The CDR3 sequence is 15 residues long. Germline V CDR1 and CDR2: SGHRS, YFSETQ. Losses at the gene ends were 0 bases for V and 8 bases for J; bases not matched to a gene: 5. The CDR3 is CASSLASGGSHEQFF. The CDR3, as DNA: TGCGCCAGCAGCTTGGCTAGCGGGGGATCCCATGAGCAGTTCTTC. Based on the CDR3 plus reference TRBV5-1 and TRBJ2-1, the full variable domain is KAGVTQTPRYLIKTRGQQVTLSCSPISGHRSVSWYQQTPGQGLQFLFEYFSETQRNKGNFPGRFSGRQFSNSRSEMNVSTLELGDSALYLCASSLASGGSHEQFFGPGTRLTVL.

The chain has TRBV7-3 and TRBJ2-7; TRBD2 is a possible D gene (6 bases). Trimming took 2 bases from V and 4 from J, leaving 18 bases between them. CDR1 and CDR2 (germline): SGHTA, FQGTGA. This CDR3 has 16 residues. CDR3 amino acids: CASSLWASAGPYEQYF. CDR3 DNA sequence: TGTGCCAGCAGCTTATGGGCTTCTGCGGGACCATACGAGCAGTACTTC.

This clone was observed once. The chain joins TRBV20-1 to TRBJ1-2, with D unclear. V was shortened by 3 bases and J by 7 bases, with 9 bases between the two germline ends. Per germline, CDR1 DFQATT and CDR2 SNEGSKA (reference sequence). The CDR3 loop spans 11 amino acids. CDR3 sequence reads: CSASYPRGYTF. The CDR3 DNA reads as TGCAGTGCTAGCTATCCGCGTGGCTACACCTTC.

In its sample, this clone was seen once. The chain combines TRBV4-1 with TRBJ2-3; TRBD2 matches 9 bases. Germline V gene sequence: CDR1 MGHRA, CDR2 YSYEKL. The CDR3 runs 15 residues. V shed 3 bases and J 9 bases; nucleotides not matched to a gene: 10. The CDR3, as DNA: TGCGCCAGCAGCCACATTGGCGGGGGGGATTTCACGCAGTATTTT. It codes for CASSHIGGGDFTQYF.

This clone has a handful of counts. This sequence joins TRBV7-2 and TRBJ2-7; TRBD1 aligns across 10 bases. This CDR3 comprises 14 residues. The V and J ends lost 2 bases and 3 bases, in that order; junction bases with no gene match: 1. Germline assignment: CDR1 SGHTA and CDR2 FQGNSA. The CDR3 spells CASSLWTGGYEQYF. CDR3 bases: TGTGCCAGCAGCTTATGGACAGGGGGCTACGAGCAGTACTTC.

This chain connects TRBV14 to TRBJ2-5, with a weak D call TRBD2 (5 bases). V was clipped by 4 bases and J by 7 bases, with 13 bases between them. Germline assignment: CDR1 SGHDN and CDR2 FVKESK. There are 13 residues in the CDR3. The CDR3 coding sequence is TGTGCCAGCAGCCGCGGGCGCTCAGGGACCCAGTACTTC. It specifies CASSRGRSGTQYF.

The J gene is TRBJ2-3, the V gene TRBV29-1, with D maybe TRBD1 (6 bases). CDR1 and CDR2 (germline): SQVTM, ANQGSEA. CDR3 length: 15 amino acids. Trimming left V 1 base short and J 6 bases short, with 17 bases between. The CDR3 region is CSVEGRTGRSDTQYF. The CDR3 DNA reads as TGCAGCGTTGAAGGGCGAACAGGGAGAAGCGATACGCAGTATTTT.

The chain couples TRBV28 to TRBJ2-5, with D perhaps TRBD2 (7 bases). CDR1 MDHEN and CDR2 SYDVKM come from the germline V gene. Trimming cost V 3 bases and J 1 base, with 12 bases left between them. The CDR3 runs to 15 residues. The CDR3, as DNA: TGTGCCAGCAGTTTTTACAGGGAGGGCCAAGAGACCCAGTACTTC. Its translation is CASSFYREGQETQYF.

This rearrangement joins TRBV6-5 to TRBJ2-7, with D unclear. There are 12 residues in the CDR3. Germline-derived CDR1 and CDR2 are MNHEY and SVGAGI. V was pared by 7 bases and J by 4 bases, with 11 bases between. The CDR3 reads CASTNRVYEQYF. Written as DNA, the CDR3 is TGTGCCAGCACCAATCGCGTATACGAGCAGTACTTC.

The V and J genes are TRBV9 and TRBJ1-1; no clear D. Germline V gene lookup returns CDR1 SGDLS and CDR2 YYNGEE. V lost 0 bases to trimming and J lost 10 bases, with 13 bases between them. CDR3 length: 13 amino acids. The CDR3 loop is CASSVVSGEGAFF. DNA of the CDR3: TGTGCCAGCAGCGTAGTGTCCGGGGAGGGAGCTTTCTTT.

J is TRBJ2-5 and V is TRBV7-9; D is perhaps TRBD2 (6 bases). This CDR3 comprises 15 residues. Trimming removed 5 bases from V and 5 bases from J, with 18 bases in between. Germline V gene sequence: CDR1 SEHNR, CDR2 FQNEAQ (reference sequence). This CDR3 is CASSPGGLIVETQYF. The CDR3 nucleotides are TGTGCCAGCAGCCCTGGAGGGCTGATTGTGGAGACCCAGTACTTC.

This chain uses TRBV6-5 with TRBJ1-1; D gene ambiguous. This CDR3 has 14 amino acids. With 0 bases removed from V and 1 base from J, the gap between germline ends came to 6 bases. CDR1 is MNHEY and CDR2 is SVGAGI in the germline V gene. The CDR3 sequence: CASSYSSRNTEAFF. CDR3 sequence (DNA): TGTGCCAGCAGTTACTCTTCCAGGAACACTGAAGCTTTCTTT.

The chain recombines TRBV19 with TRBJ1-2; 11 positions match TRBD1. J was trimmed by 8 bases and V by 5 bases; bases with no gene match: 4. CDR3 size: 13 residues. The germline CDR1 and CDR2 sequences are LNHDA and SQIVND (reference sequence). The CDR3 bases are TGTGCCAGTAGTCAAGGACAGGGGGCAGGCTACACCTTC. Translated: CASSQGQGAGYTF.

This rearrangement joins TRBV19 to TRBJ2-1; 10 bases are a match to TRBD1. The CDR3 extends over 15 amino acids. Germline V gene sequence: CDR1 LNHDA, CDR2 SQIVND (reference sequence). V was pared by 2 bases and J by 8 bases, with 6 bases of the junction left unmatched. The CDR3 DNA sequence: TGTGCCAGTAGTATAAGGGACAGGGGAAGGGATGAGCAGTTCTTC. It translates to CASSIRDRGRDEQFF.